This T cell receptor (beta chain) was captured by sequencing in a study of blood T cell repertoires in COVID-19. Overall study: Donors in the United States, Italy and Spain gave samples during acute or convalescent COVID-19. Nucleic acid was either cDNA or gDNA, and it came from T cells, B-cell-depleted T cells, or PBMCs.

The CDR3 is made up of 14 amino acids. The V gene's germline CDR1 is SNHLY and CDR2 FYNNEI. Trimming removed 0 bases from V and 7 bases from J, with 12 bases in between. In the original workflow: Amplification of reference gene primers was used by the study to estimate nucleated cell counts. Sequenced by immunoSEQ multiplex PCR; TCRdb stores in-frame clones only, minus some. From that table come the V and J calls and clone size; the DNA was used to work out D and trimming. Here the sample spans 40,000 or so clones, over 80% being singletons. The chain uses TRBV2 and TRBJ2-5; TRBD2 might be the D (5 bases). The clonotype was recovered from a human donor in a cohort sampled during active COVID-19. Specimen: peripheral blood. The CDR3 sequence is CASSEALGDGTQYF. The CDR3 DNA reads as TGTGCCAGCAGTGAAGCATTGGGAGACGGGACCCAGTACTTC.